The sequence of this T cell receptor beta chain was determined in a study of early T cells in non-severe SARS-CoV-2 infection (dated by TCRdb to the early 2020s). For the wider study: Bulk RNA from unsorted whole blood was used for TCR sequencing, so alpha and beta chains could not be paired.

As regards this clonotype: It has no known antigen specificity. No qualities accompany the bases; no much larger clone lies one base away.

Reading the germline V gene (reference sequence) gives CDR1 DFQATT and CDR2 SNEGSKA. The CDR3 measures 16 amino acids from cysteine to phenylalanine. Here the CDR3 DNA is all that survives: 48 bases in frame from base 1. Broad study findings and their caveats: Matching against VDJdb was skewed toward anti-spike CD8 responses, likely underestimated virus-specific expansions, and missed private and CD4 specificities.

Library construction relied on 5' RACE. Instrument used: NextSeq 500. The TCR library protocol attached unique molecular identifiers to individual cDNA molecules to correct for sequencing error and PCR bias. Sequencing covered both TCR alpha and beta chains, and within each sample the abundances of alpha and beta sequences were tightly co-correlated. As for the authors' bioinformatics: Decombinator V4 was used to annotate the V gene, J gene and CDR3 of the TCR sequences. Expanded TCRs were defined as changing significantly between any two time points under a Poisson model with p below 0.0001. TCR abundances were normalised to the total number of TCRs sequenced in each sample and reported as counts per million. TRAV1-2 paired with TRAJ12, TRAJ20 or TRAJ33 defined MAIT TCRs, while TRAV10 paired with TRAJ18 defined iNKT TCRs. VDJdb, accessed 1 November 2021, was searched for CMV, EBV and SARS-CoV-2 annotated TCRs, with TCRs annotated for multiple antigens excluded. TCRdb's own reprocessing of the public reads used fastp at Q25 and MiXCR and kept productive beta chains. Each record represents a unique CDR3 protein, reported with the most common genes and DNA among its rows. The V and J calls and clone size are TCRdb's, not the authors'. In this sample the table shows some 60,000 distinct CDR3 sequences, approximately 9.3% of which occur a single time. The top ten constitute more than 6.5% of the sample.

The study was a case-control design nested within a healthcare worker cohort in London, UK, with weekly nasopharyngeal swab PCR tests and blood sampling. Healthcare workers were recruited during the week of the UK lockdown, between 23 and 31 March 2020, and followed weekly for up to roughly 15 weeks. The chain is made from TRBV20-1 and TRBJ2-3; TRBD2 matches 10 bases in the middle. The specimen sequenced was whole blood. The clonotype originates from an adult who was a healthcare worker with PCR-confirmed SARS-CoV-2 infection or an uninfected control (not recorded which). The nucleotide sequence is given as TGCAGCTTTCGAACTTGGACTAGCGGTAGCACAGATACGCAGTATTTT. This is translated as CSFRTWTSGSTDTQYF.